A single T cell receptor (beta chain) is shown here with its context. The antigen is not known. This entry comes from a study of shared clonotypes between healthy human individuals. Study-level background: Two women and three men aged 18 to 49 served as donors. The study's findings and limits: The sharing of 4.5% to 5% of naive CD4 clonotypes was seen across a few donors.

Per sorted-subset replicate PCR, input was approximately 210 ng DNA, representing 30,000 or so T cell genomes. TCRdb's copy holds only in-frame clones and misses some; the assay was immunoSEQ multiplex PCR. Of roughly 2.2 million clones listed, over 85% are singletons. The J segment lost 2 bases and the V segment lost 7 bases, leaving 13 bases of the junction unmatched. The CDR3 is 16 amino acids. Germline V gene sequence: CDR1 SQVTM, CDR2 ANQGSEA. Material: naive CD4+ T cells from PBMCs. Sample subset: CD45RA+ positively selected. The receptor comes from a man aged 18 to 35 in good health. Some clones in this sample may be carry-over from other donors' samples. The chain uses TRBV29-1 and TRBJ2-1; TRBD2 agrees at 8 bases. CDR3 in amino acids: CSALLGSAGAYNEQFF. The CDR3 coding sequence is TGCAGCGCTCTGCTCGGTTCAGCGGGAGCCTACAATGAGCAGTTCTTC.